This record concerns one T cell receptor (beta chain) sequence. This entry comes from a study of blood T cell repertoires in COVID-19. Study information: From the United States, Italy and Spain came samples of acute and convalescent COVID-19. The cDNA or gDNA used as material had been derived from T cells, B-cell-depleted T cells, or PBMCs.

This CDR3 is 17 amino acids long. The germline gives CDR1 KGHDR, CDR2 SFDVKD. V shed 4 bases, J shed 3 bases, and the junction held 10 bases outside the gene matches. Original processing methods: Estimation of nucleated cell counts was performed using reference gene primer amplification. Method: immunoSEQ multiplex PCR; TCRdb's copy keeps in-frame clones and lacks some. The DNA was the basis for D and trimming; V, J and clone size are from that table. The sample records some 49,000 clones, roughly 82% being singletons. This clonotype originated in a woman aged 55-69 years with acute or convalescent COVID-19. The material sequenced was peripheral blood. This chain uses TRBV24-1 with TRBJ1-5, with 8 bases matching TRBD1. The DNA of the CDR3 is TGTGCCACCAGTGACCCTGGGACAGGCGACTTCAATCAGCCCCAGCATTTT. It encodes CATSDPGTGDFNQPQHF.